These T cell receptor beta chains were read from a single sample in a study of cytomegalovirus exposure and HLA in healthy donors. The assay was immunoSEQ multiplex PCR, and TCRdb's table has in-frame clones only and misses some. The data hold roughly 200,000 clones, with roughly 80% observed a single time. Sequenced sample: PBMCs. The receptor set was obtained from a woman younger than 45 in good health and CMV-seropositive. The CDR3 runs from the conserved cysteine through the conserved F or W. D genes are given only for firm matches. Some rows have no size entry. The others give once, few or many, or a class for an expanded clone.

cdr3_nt | cdr3_aa | j_call | v_call | d_call | clone_size
TGTGCCAGCAGCTCATGGACTAGCTCCTACGAGCAGTACTTC | CASSSWTSSYEQYF | TRBJ2-7 | TRBV7-2 | TRBD2 | few
TGTGCCAGCAGTGTACAGGGGGGACTTGGAAACACCATATATTTT | CASSVQGGLGNTIYF | TRBJ1-3 | TRBV6-1 | TRBD1 | once
TGTGCCAGCAGCGTCGGACAGGGGGCCACAGATACGCAGTATTTT | CASSVGQGATDTQYF | TRBJ2-3 | TRBV6-4 | TRBD1 | NA
TGTGCCACCAGCAGAATGCAGGGGGGATCTGAAAAACTGTTTTTT | CATSRMQGGSEKLFF | TRBJ1-4 | TRBV15 | TRBD1 | NA
TGTGCCAGCAGCACCCGGGGGAATCAGCCCCAGCATTTT | CASSTRGNQPQHF | TRBJ1-5 | TRBV7-3 | NA | NA
TGTGCCAGCACCTACGGGGGTAAACTCAATTCACCCCTCCACTTT | CASTYGGKLNSPLHF | TRBJ1-6 | TRBV6-5 | NA | NA
TGTGCCAGCAGCTTAGTGGTTTTTAGGGCAGGGAAGATGATTTCACCCCTCCACTTT | CASSLVVFRAGKMISPLHF | TRBJ1-6 | TRBV11-2 | NA | NA
TGTGCCTGGGGGGACAGGGGGCACTACGAGCAGTACTTC | CAWGDRGHYEQYF | TRBJ2-7 | TRBV30 | TRBD1 | NA
TGCAGCGTCGCCGTACAGGGTTTGAATGAAAAACTGTTTTTT | CSVAVQGLNEKLFF | TRBJ1-4 | TRBV29-1 | NA | once
TGTGCCAGCAGCCTCTTGCGTGGAGAGACCCAGTACTTC | CASSLLRGETQYF | TRBJ2-5 | TRBV27 | NA | NA
TGTGCCAGCAGTTTAAGAAGGGGGCGTGAGCCCCAGCATTTT | CASSLRRGREPQHF | TRBJ1-5 | TRBV28 | TRBD1 | NA
TGTGCCAGCAGCACCGGACAGCCCTATGGCTACACCTTC | CASSTGQPYGYTF | TRBJ1-2 | TRBV7-2 | NA | NA
TGCGCCAGCAGCCAAGATCCCTGGGCACTTGGTAATGAAAAACTGTTTTTT | CASSQDPWALGNEKLFF | TRBJ1-4 | TRBV4-3 | NA | NA
TGTGCCAGCAGCTTAGACCCGTTTCTCTCTGGCTACACCTTC | CASSLDPFLSGYTF | TRBJ1-2 | TRBV11-2 | NA | few
TGTGCTAGTGGTTTGGAACAGGGTAGGGCCACTGAAGCTTTCTTT | CASGLEQGRATEAFF | TRBJ1-1 | TRBV12-5 | NA | few
TGTGCCAGCAGTCCATATCCGGGACAGGGGGCTGAAGCTTTCTTT | CASSPYPGQGAEAFF | TRBJ1-1 | TRBV7-3 | TRBD1 | NA
TGTGCCAGCAGTGGGACAGGGAGTACTGAAGCTTTCTTT | CASSGTGSTEAFF | TRBJ1-1 | TRBV2 | TRBD1 | NA
TGTGCCAGCAGAGAACCGGGACTTAATGAAAAACTGTTTTTT | CASREPGLNEKLFF | TRBJ1-4 | TRBV28 | NA | NA
TGTGCCAGCAGTAGCGACAGGGCTCGCAATCAGCCCCAGCATTTT | CASSSDRARNQPQHF | TRBJ1-5 | TRBV6-5 | TRBD1 | NA
TGTGCCAGCAGTTACGGCGGGGCTAGAAGCTCACCCCTCCACTTT | CASSYGGARSSPLHF | TRBJ1-6 | TRBV6-5 | NA | once
TGTGCCAGCAGTGGAGTTAACTATGGCTACACCTTC | CASSGVNYGYTF | TRBJ1-2 | TRBV6-6 | NA | NA
TGTGCCAGCAGCTTAGGGACTCGGGGATTCAATCAGCCCCAGCATTTT | CASSLGTRGFNQPQHF | TRBJ1-5 | TRBV7-8 | NA | NA
TGCGCCAGCAGCTTGAGGGGGGGCATAGAAGAGACCCAGTACTTC | CASSLRGGIEETQYF | TRBJ2-5 | TRBV5-1 | NA | NA
TGTGCCAGCAGGGGTGGGAGTCCTACCCGAGCTTTCTTT | CASRGGSPTRAFF | TRBJ1-1 | TRBV7-9 | NA | NA
TGTGCCAGCAGGACGGGGGGAAACACCATATATTTT | CASRTGGNTIYF | TRBJ1-3 | TRBV6-6 | NA | once
TGCGCCAGCAGCGAGGGGGACAGGGGCGGCCCCACAGATACGCAGTATTTT | CASSEGDRGGPTDTQYF | TRBJ2-3 | TRBV5-1 | TRBD1 | NA
TGTGCCAGCAGTTTAGGGACAGCCTATACTAACTATGGCTACACCTTC | CASSLGTAYTNYGYTF | TRBJ1-2 | TRBV28 | TRBD1 | NA
TGTGCCAGCAGCCAAGACCGGGGGGCCATGACAGATACGCAGTATTTT | CASSQDRGAMTDTQYF | TRBJ2-3 | TRBV14 | NA | NA
TGTGCCAGCAGCTTACCCCTGAGGAGCGAATACTACAATGAGCAGTTCTTC | CASSLPLRSEYYNEQFF | TRBJ2-1 | TRBV7-8 | NA | NA
TGTGCCAGTAGTATAGTGGACAGGGGGTTTGCCATTCAGTACTTC | CASSIVDRGFAIQYF | TRBJ2-4 | TRBV19 | TRBD1 | once
TGTGCCAGCAGCCCCACACCGGGACAGGGGTATGGCTACACCTTC | CASSPTPGQGYGYTF | TRBJ1-2 | TRBV9 | TRBD1 | NA
TGCAGCGTTGACCCCGGGAAGGGGGACATTCAGTACTTC | CSVDPGKGDIQYF | TRBJ2-4 | TRBV29-1 | NA | NA
TGTGCCAGCACTACACCCGCTAGCGGCCAAGAGACCCAGTACTTC | CASTTPASGQETQYF | TRBJ2-5 | TRBV28 | TRBD2 | NA
TGTGCCAGCAGCAGCGGGGGGGCGGAGACCCAGTACTTC | CASSSGGAETQYF | TRBJ2-5 | TRBV5-6 | TRBD2 | NA
TGTGCCAGTAGGGACAGGAGCCTCGGGCAGCCCCAGCATTTT | CASRDRSLGQPQHF | TRBJ1-5 | TRBV19 | TRBD1 | NA
TGTGCCAGCAGCGGTGGACAGGGAAACTATGGCTACACCTTC | CASSGGQGNYGYTF | TRBJ1-2 | TRBV9 | TRBD1 | NA
TGTGCCAGCAGTGAAGCGACATACGAGCAGTACTTC | CASSEATYEQYF | TRBJ2-7 | TRBV6-1 | NA | NA
TGTGCCAGTGGGCGGGGAAACGGCTACACCTTC | CASGRGNGYTF | TRBJ1-2 | TRBV2 | NA | NA
TGTGCCAGCAGCTTGCGGGAGAGTAATGAGCAGTTCTTC | CASSLRESNEQFF | TRBJ2-1 | TRBV11-3 | TRBD2 | NA
TGTGCCAGCAGTGAATTAGGGACAGGAGGAGAAAGGGAGACCCAGTACTTC | CASSELGTGGERETQYF | TRBJ2-5 | TRBV25-1 | TRBD1 | NA
TGTGCCAGTAGAGGGGACAGGGGCTCCTACAATGAGCAGTTCTTC | CASRGDRGSYNEQFF | TRBJ2-1 | TRBV19 | TRBD1 | once
TGTGCCAGTAGTCGGCTAGCGGGTTCTGAGACCCAGTACTTC | CASSRLAGSETQYF | TRBJ2-5 | TRBV19 | TRBD2 | NA
TGTGCCAGCAGTGGGGTGGGTGGTTGGACTAGCGGGAGTGAGCAGTTCTTC | CASSGVGGWTSGSEQFF | TRBJ2-1 | TRBV27 | TRBD2 | NA
TGTGCCAGCAGCTTACAGCGGGGGAACACCGGGGAGCTGTTTTTT | CASSLQRGNTGELFF | TRBJ2-2 | TRBV7-2 | TRBD2 | NA
TGTGCCAGCTCACCACTCCTGACAGGGTATGGCTACACCTTC | CASSPLLTGYGYTF | TRBJ1-2 | TRBV18 | TRBD1 | NA
TGTGCCAGCAGTTTAGGGACAGGGGGAGGCTACACCTTC | CASSLGTGGGYTF | TRBJ1-2 | TRBV27 | TRBD1 | NA
TGCGCCAGCAGCCTCTCCATGGGAGTGGGGTATGGCTACACCTTC | CASSLSMGVGYGYTF | TRBJ1-2 | TRBV5-1 | NA | once
TGTGCCAGTAGTATCCGCGGGAGCACTGAAGCTTTCTTT | CASSIRGSTEAFF | TRBJ1-1 | TRBV19 | NA | NA